A single sample is the source of the 20 T cell receptor beta chains below, sequenced in a study of shared clonotypes between healthy human individuals. The method was immunoSEQ multiplex PCR; TCRdb's version includes in-frame clones alone and lacks a portion of them. The data hold about half a million clones, with roughly 80% observed a single time. Source material: PBMCs. The receptors stem from a woman aged 40 to 55 in good health. Some clones in this sample may be carry-over from other donors' samples.

This chain connects TRBV7-2 to TRBJ2-1; D is undetermined. The CDR3 totals 16 residues. Germline V CDR1 and CDR2: SGHTA, FQGNSA. V gave up 2 bases and J gave up 4 bases, with 15 bases separating them. The CDR3 sequence is CASSLYSRVSYNEQFF. In DNA form, the CDR3 reads TGTGCCAGCAGCTTATATTCCCGAGTTTCTTACAATGAGCAGTTCTTC.

The V gene is TRBV7-9, the J gene TRBJ2-3; the match to TRBD2 covers 9 bases. Germline CDR1 reads SEHNR; CDR2 reads FQNEAQ (reference sequence). Unmatched junction bases numbered 4, after V lost 6 bases and J lost 3 bases. The CDR3 length is 14 residues. CDR3 coding DNA: TGTGCCAGCAGTTTCGGACTAGCGACAGATACGCAGTATTTT. As protein: CASSFGLATDTQYF.

V gene TRBV7-3 combines with J gene TRBJ2-2; D remains ambiguous. Between the trimmed V and J ends, which lost 1 base and 4 bases, there was a span of 7 bases. The CDR3 is 14 amino acids. Germline CDR1 SGHTA, CDR2 FQGTGA. This CDR3 is CASSLSFGTGELFF. Written as DNA, the CDR3 is TGTGCCAGCAGCTTAAGCTTTGGCACCGGGGAGCTGTTTTTT.

The chain joins TRBV9 to TRBJ2-3, with D perhaps TRBD1 (6 bases). The CDR3 is made up of 14 amino acids. Deletions cut 5 bases from V and 4 bases from J, with 14 bases between. CDR1 SGDLS and CDR2 YYNGEE come from the germline V gene. CDR3 DNA sequence: TGTGCCAGCAGTGACCTCAGGGGTGCAGATACGCAGTATTTT. It translates to CASSDLRGADTQYF.

The CDR3 sequence is CASSFYGTAQETQYF. CDR3 nucleotide sequence: TGTGCCAGCAGTTTTTATGGGACGGCACAAGAGACCCAGTACTTC. The chain recombines TRBV6-5 with TRBJ2-5; tentatively, D is TRBD1 or TRBD2 (5 bases each). The germline V gene has CDR1 MNHEY and CDR2 SVGAGI. V shed 4 bases and J shed 2 bases, with 14 bases lying between them. The CDR3 spans 15 residues.

This clone was seen just once. The gene calls are TRBV5-6 and TRBJ2-2, with 9 bases fitting TRBD1. Per germline, CDR1 SGHDT and CDR2 YYEEEE. CDR3 length: 16 residues. V dropped 2 bases and J dropped 5; count of bases not matched to a gene: 7. CDR3 loop: CASSLTVQGATGELFF. CDR3 in DNA: TGTGCCAGCAGCTTAACTGTACAGGGGGCGACCGGGGAGCTGTTTTTT.

The chain carries TRBV5-1 and TRBJ2-7; tentatively, D is TRBD1 (5 bases). The V gene's germline CDR1 is SGHRS and CDR2 YFSETQ. V gave up 1 base and J gave up 0 bases, with 8 bases separating them. The CDR3 covers 14 residues. The CDR3 DNA follows: TGCGCCAGCAGCTTGTGGGGCGGCTCCTACGAGCAGTACTTC. Residues: CASSLWGGSYEQYF.

This clone has more than one count but fewer than ten. This sample also contains other DNA sequences that code for the same CDR3. This CDR3 reads CASSSTTDTQYF. DNA of the CDR3: TGTGCCAGCAGTTCCACCACAGATACGCAGTATTTT. V and J are TRBV6-5 and TRBJ2-3; D not resolved. Deletions cut 4 bases from V and 2 bases from J, with 4 bases between. The germline CDR1 and CDR2 sequences are MNHEY and SVGAGI. CDR3 length: 12 residues.

The chain employs TRBV28 and TRBJ1-1; 7 bases are shared with TRBD1. Looked up from germline, CDR1 is MDHEN and CDR2 is SYDVKM. The V segment lost 2 bases and the J segment 3 bases; nucleotides outside the gene matches: 15. This CDR3 contains 18 residues. Here the CDR3 reads CASSLTNRGRGAHTEAFF. The CDR3 coding sequence is TGTGCCAGCAGTTTAACGAACAGGGGAAGAGGTGCGCACACTGAAGCTTTCTTT.

The rearrangement uses TRBV28 and TRBJ2-7; 11 nucleotides line up with TRBD1. In germline, CDR1 is MDHEN, CDR2 SYDVKM. J was trimmed by 4 bases and V by 3 bases; bases with no gene match: 5. This CDR3 region has 15 residues. The CDR3 here is CASSLGGQGAYEQYF. The CDR3 DNA sequence: TGTGCCAGCAGTTTGGGAGGACAGGGGGCTTACGAGCAGTACTTC.

The genes are TRBV4-1 and TRBJ2-2, with 8 bases that match TRBD2. J lost 5 bases, V lost 6 bases, and 8 bases had no gene match. The length of the CDR3 is 15 residues. Looked up from germline, CDR1 is MGHRA and CDR2 is YSYEKL. The CDR3 sequence: CASRTPGLGTGELFF. The DNA of the CDR3 is TGCGCCAGCAGGACACCGGGACTAGGAACCGGGGAGCTGTTTTTT.

This sequence joins TRBV5-6 and TRBJ2-4; D may be TRBD1 or TRBD2 (5 bases each). V shed 4 bases and J shed 2 bases, with 13 bases lying between them. There are 15 residues in the CDR3. CDR1 and CDR2 (germline): SGHDT, YYEEEE. The CDR3 spells CASSPGQGTKNIQYF. As DNA, the CDR3 is TGTGCCAGCAGCCCGGGGCAGGGAACCAAAAACATTCAGTACTTC.

This clone was seen more than once but under ten times. V gene TRBV19 combines with J gene TRBJ1-1; D call uncertain. The CDR3 contains 14 residues. The germline CDR1 and CDR2 sequences are LNHDA and SQIVND (reference sequence). V lost 3 bases and J 6 bases, leaving 14 bases between the germline ends. CDR3 in amino acids: CASSIGFQNAEAFF. In nucleotides, the CDR3 is TGTGCCAGTAGTATTGGATTCCAAAACGCTGAAGCTTTCTTT.

The chain joins TRBV7-3 to TRBJ2-3; 10 positions match TRBD2. This CDR3 is 14 amino acids long. V shed 5 bases, J shed 7 bases, and the junction held 6 bases outside the gene matches. The germline V gene encodes CDR1 SGHTA and CDR2 FQGTGA. The CDR3 is CASSPGTSAHTQYF. The CDR3 DNA reads TGTGCCAGCAGCCCCGGGACTAGCGCGCATACGCAGTATTTT.

The chain combines TRBV4-1 with TRBJ2-7; maybe TRBD1 (6 bases). Trimming pared 5 bases from V and 3 bases from J, leaving 14 bases between. CDR1 is MGHRA, CDR2 YSYEKL, per germline. This CDR3 contains 14 residues. The CDR3 nucleotides are TGCGCCAGCAGCTCCGGGACAAGAAACTACGAGCAGTACTTC. Its translation: CASSSGTRNYEQYF.

The rearrangement links TRBV5-5 to TRBJ1-1, with D unclear. This CDR3 has 17 amino acids. The germline CDR1 and CDR2 sequences are SGHKS and YYEKEE (reference sequence). Trimming left V 1 base short and J 4 bases short, with 20 bases between. CDR3 amino acids: CASSLLGSLYGPTEAFF. The CDR3 nucleotides read TGTGCCAGCAGCTTGTTAGGGTCACTATATGGCCCCACTGAAGCTTTCTTT.

This chain connects TRBV10-3 to TRBJ2-7, with 11 bases lining up with TRBD2. The J segment lost 3 bases and the V segment lost 5 bases, leaving 18 bases of the junction unmatched. CDR1 is ENHRY and CDR2 is SYGVKD in the germline V gene. The CDR3 extends over 19 amino acids. CDR3 in amino acids: CAISPLPTSGSPSRYEQYF. The CDR3 DNA sequence: TGTGCCATCAGTCCCCTCCCCACTAGCGGGAGTCCCTCCCGCTACGAGCAGTACTTC.

This sequence joins TRBV5-4 and TRBJ2-6; 9 bases agree with TRBD1. V was clipped by 4 bases and J by 1 base; unmatched bases: 9. This CDR3 has 18 amino acids. CDR1 SGHNT and CDR2 YYREEE come from the germline V gene (reference sequence). The CDR3, as DNA: TGTGCCAGCAGCCAGGGACAGGGCCCCGGGTCTGGGGCCAACGTCCTGACTTTC. It codes for CASSQGQGPGSGANVLTF.

This sequence joins TRBV18 and TRBJ1-1; D is possibly TRBD1 (6 bases). The CDR3 length is 16 residues. Germline V lookup: CDR1 KGHSH, CDR2 LQKENI. Trimming shortened V by 3 bases and J by 6 bases, and 20 bases separated the two germline ends. CDR3 in amino acids: CASSPAQGRGPPEAFF. The CDR3 nucleotides are TGTGCCAGCTCACCGGCCCAAGGCAGGGGACCCCCTGAAGCTTTCTTT.

The V gene is TRBV6-1, the J gene TRBJ1-4; D is undetermined. The V gene's germline CDR1 is MNHNS and CDR2 SASEGT. V lost 1 base and J lost 6, with 9 bases in between. The CDR3 sequence is 14 residues long. The CDR3 is CASSEGVLDEKLFF. The CDR3 coding sequence is TGTGCCAGCAGTGAAGGGGTATTAGATGAAAAACTGTTTTTT.